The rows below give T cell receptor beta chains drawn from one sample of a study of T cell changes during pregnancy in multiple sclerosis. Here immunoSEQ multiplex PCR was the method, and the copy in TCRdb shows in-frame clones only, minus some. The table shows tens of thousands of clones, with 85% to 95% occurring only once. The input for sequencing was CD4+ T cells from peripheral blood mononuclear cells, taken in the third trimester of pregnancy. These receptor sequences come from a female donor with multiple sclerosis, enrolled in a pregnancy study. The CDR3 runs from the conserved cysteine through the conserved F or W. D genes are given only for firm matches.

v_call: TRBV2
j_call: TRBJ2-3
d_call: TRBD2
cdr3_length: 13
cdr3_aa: CASSGTSGHTQYF

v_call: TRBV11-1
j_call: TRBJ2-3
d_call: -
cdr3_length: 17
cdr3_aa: CATSFGGRDASTDTQYF

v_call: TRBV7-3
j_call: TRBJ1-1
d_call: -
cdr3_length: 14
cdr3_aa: CASSFVGGQGEAFF

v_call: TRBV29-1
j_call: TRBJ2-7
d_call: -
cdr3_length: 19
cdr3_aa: CSVGGPGTGEAGGSYEQYF

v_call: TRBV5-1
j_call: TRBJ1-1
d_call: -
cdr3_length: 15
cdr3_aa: CASSLWVGGNTEAFF

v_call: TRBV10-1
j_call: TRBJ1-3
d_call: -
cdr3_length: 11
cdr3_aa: CASGAGNTIYF

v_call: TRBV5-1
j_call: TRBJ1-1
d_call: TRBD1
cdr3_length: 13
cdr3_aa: CASSPGQGAEAFF

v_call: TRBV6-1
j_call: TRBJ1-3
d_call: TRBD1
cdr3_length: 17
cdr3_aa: CASSEARDRGNRNTIYF

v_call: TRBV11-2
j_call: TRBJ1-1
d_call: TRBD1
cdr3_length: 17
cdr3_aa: CASSKMTGAPGNTEAFF

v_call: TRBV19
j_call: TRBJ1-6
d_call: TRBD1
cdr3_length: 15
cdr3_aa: CASSTSGQGNSPLHF

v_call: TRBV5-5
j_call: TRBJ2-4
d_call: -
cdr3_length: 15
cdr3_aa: CASSSTQGVKNIQYF

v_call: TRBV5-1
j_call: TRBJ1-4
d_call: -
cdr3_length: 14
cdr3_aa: CASSLRGLGEKLFF

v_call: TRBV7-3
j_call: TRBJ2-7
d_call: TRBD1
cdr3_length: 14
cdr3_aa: CASSTGQGNGEQYF

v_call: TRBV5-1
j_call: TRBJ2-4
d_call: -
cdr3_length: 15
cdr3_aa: CASSAAQGAKNIQYF

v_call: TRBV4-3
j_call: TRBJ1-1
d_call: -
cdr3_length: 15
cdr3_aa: CASSLGGARNTEAFF

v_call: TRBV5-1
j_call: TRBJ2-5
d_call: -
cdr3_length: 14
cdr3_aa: CASSSYQGEETQYF

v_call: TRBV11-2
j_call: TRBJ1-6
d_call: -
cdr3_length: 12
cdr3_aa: CASSLAQGKPHF

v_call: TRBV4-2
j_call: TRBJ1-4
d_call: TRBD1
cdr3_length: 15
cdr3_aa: CASSQGDRIGEKLFF

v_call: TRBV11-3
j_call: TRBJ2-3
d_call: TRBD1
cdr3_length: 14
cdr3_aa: CASSPGQGADTQYF

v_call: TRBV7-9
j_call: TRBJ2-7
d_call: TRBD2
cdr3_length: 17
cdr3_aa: CASSLSGGGTLSYEQYF

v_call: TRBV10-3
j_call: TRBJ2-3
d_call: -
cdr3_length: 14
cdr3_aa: CAISDRDYGDTQYF

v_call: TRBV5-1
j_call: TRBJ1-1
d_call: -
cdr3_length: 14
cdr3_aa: CASSWGGGQTEAFF

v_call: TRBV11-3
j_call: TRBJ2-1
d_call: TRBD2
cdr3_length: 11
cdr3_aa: CASSRGDEQFF

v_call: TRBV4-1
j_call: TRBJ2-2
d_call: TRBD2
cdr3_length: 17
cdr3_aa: CASSQFSGGGFAGELFF

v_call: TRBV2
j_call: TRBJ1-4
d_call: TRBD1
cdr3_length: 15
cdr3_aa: CASRRQGPLGEKLFF

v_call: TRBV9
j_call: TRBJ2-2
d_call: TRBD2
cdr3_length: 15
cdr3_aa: CASSVQRERTGELFF

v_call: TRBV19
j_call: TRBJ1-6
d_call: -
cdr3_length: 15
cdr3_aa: CASSRGLDYNSPLHF

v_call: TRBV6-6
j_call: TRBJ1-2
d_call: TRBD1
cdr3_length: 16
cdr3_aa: CASSYSGGGQGNGYTF

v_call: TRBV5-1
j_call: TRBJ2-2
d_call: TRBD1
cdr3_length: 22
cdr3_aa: CASSPRTGMSGLAGRNTGELFF

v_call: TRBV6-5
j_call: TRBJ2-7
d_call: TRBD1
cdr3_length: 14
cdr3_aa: CASSYSNRGNEQYF

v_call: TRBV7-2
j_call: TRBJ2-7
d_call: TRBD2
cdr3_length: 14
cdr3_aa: CASSRAGGSYEQYF

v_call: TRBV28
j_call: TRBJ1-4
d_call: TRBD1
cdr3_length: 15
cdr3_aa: CASSPTGGGNEKLFF

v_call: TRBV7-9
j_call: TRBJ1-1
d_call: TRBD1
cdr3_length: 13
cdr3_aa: CASSFTGGTEAFF

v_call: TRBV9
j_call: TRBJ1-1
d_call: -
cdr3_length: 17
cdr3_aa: CASSVSGAAIGGTEAFF

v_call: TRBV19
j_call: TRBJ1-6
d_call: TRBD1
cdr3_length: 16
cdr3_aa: CASSSRAGTDNSPLHF

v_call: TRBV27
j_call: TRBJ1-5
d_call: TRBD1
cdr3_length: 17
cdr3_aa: CASSSPGQGFSNQPQHF

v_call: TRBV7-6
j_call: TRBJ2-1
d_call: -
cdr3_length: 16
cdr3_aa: CASSLFGHQGGNEQFF

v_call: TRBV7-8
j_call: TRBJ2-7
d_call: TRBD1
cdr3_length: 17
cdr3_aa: CASSGPGQGVSGYEQYF

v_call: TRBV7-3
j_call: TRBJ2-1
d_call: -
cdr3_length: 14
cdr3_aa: CASSSPGRWNEQFF

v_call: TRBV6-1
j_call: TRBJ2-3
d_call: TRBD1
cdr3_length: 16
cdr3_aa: CASSVWDRSMVDTQYF

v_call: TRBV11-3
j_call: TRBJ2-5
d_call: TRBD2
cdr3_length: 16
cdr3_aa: CASSSGLAGVGETQYF

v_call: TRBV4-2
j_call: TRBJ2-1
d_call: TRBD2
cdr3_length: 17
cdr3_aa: CASSQDLAGGPGNEQFF

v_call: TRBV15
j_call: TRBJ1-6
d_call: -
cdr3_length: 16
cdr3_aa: CATSRDLRGSHSPLHF

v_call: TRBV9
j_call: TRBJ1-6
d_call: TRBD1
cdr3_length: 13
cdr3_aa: CASGDRFNSPLHF

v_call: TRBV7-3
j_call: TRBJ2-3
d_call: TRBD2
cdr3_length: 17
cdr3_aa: CASSPGTSGRISDTQYF

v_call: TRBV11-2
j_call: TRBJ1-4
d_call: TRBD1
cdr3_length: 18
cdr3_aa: CASSLDRPRGRTNEKLFF

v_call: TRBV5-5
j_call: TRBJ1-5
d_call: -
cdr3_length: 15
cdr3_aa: CASSAGVGGNQPQHF

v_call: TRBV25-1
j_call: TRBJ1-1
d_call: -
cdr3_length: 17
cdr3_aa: CASLLRQGTFQNTEAFF

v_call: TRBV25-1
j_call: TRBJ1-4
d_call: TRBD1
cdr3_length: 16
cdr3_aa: CASSYRGQIGNEKLFF

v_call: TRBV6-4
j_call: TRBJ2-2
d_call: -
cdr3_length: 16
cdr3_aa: CASSRNVGLDTGELFF

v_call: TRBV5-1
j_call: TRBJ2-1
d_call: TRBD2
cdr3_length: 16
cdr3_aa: CASSAPGLATYNEQFF